Listed below are T cell receptor beta chains from one sample, sequenced in a study of response to subunit inactivated influenza vaccine. TCRdb re-called the RT-PCR reads through MiXCR, storing one row per CDR3 protein. The table records hundreds of thousands of distinct CDR3 sequences, 10% to 12% of them present only once. This same sample was also part of a study on T cells expressing NK-cell markers.

This specimen consisted of PBMCs from blood, obtained on the day of vaccination. Every receptor here comes from a middle-aged man who received an inactivated influenza vaccine. Each CDR3 is given without its conserved first and last residue. A D gene is named only where the DNA matches it firmly.

>TRBJ2-7|.|TRBV24-1
ATSEGAQYEQY
>TRBJ1-2|.|TRBV4-3
ASRGPMGDGYT
>TRBJ1-2|.|TRBV12-3/TRBV12-4
ASSHTTEYGYT
>TRBJ2-3|.|TRBV4-2
ASSQESGGTDTQY
>TRBJ2-2|.|TRBV5-1
ASSETRGYTGELF
>TRBJ2-1|TRBD2|TRBV25-1
ASSPLAGVYNEQF
>TRBJ1-6|.|TRBV29-1
SVREGGNSPLH
>TRBJ2-1|.|TRBV6-5
ASSYQPLGNEQF
>TRBJ2-7|TRBD1|TRBV20-1
SAIRTGRSDEQY
>TRBJ2-1|.|TRBV9
ASNAAAMSSYNEQF
>TRBJ2-3|TRBD1|TRBV5-1
ASSAGTGSTDTQY
>TRBJ2-2|.|TRBV9
ASSVLGTNTGELF
>TRBJ1-5|TRBD1|TRBV4-1
ASSHSGQGNQPQH
>TRBJ2-1|TRBD2|TRBV7-9
ASSPLGGVSYNKQF
>TRBJ2-7|.|TRBV5-4
ASSFWSSYEQY
>TRBJ2-1|.|TRBV18
ASSPQNEQF
>TRBJ2-3|TRBD2|TRBV6-5
ASSYERGETDTQY
>TRBJ2-2|TRBD2|TRBV5-1
ASCRTSVTGELF
>TRBJ2-2|.|TRBV19
ASSIDSRAGELF
>TRBJ2-4|.|TRBV7-2
ASSLAAKDIQY
>TRBJ2-3|TRBD2|TRBV6-1
ASSPTSGRADTQY
>TRBJ2-7|.|TRBV24-1
ATSEGGYEQY
>TRBJ2-3|TRBD2|TRBV20-1
SALREGLTDTQY